This T cell receptor (beta chain) was retrieved from a study of T cell repertoires in cytomegalovirus infection. Study results and limitations: Totalled public TCR beta family frequency picked out people who carried CMV plus the relevant HLA.

This clonotype was recorded a few times. No antigen is known for it. This CDR3 spans 16 amino acids. CDR1 is MGHRA, CDR2 YSYEKL, per germline. Trimming at V came to 5 bases and at J to 1 base, leaving 9 bases not matched to a gene. TCRdb redid the calling of the reads with MiXCR, one entry per CDR3 protein. Altogether 150,000 to 200,000 distinct CDR3 sequences are present, 15% to 20% being singletons, with the ten largest covering around a sixth. This receptor was identified in a human donor in good health (CMV status not recorded). Some clones in this sample may be carry-over from other donors' samples. The specimen was CD8+ T cells from PBMCs. The chain joins TRBV4-1 to TRBJ2-5, with 8 positions matching TRBD2. CDR3 coding DNA: TGCGCCAGCAGCGAACTCGGGCGGGGGGTCCAAGAGACCCAGTACTTC. Its protein is CASSELGRGVQETQYF.